One and the same sample provided the 16 T cell receptor beta chains below, sequenced in a study of blood T cell repertoires in COVID-19. The assay was immunoSEQ multiplex PCR, and TCRdb's table has in-frame clones only and misses some. The sample shows 95,000 to 130,000 clones, approximately 84% of them seen only once. The sample comprised peripheral blood. These receptors were taken from a man between 65 and 85 years old with active or convalescent COVID-19.

The V call is TRBV10-3, the J call TRBJ2-4; 11 bases match TRBD1. Losses at the gene ends were 10 bases for V and 2 bases for J; bases not matched to a gene: 10. The germline CDR1 and CDR2 sequences are ENHRY and SYGVKD. The CDR3 is 16 amino acids. CDR3 sequence (DNA): TGTGCCACCCGGGACAGGGGGATTTTACCCAAAAACATTCAGTACTTC. Translating it yields CATRDRGILPKNIQYF.

The chain's CDR3 is CASSFGVAGELFF. The CDR3 DNA reads TGTGCCAGCAGCTTCGGGGTCGCCGGGGAGCTGTTTTTT. The V call is TRBV7-2, the J call TRBJ2-2; TRBD2 might be the D (5 bases). Germline V CDR1 and CDR2: SGHTA, FQGNSA. The CDR3 length is 13 residues. The germline V and J ends were trimmed by 3 bases and 6 bases, with 8 bases remaining between them.

This sequence joins TRBV7-2 and TRBJ1-4; D is perhaps TRBD1 (5 bases). Germline assignment: CDR1 SGHTA and CDR2 FQGNSA. V lost 5 bases and J 1 base, leaving 17 bases between the germline ends. This CDR3 spans 17 amino acids. The CDR3 region is CASSPIPGRETNEKLFF. DNA of the CDR3: TGTGCCAGCAGCCCCATCCCGGGCAGGGAAACTAATGAAAAACTGTTTTTT.

CDR3 amino acids: CASRGLAGGELFF. CDR3 DNA: TGTGCCAGCAGGGGACTAGCGGGAGGGGAGCTGTTTTTT. J is TRBJ2-2 and V is TRBV12-3 or TRBV12-4; 13 nucleotides agree with TRBD2. Unmatched junction bases numbered 0, after V lost 6 bases and J lost 8 bases. The CDR3 contains 13 residues.

The J gene is TRBJ1-2, the V gene TRBV5-4; D unclear. The CDR3 has 13 residues. Deletions cut 0 bases from V and 5 bases from J, with 8 bases between. Germline lookup yields CDR1 SGHNT and CDR2 YYREEE (reference sequence). In DNA, the CDR3 is TGTGCCAGCAGCTTGGGTCAGAAATATGGCTACACCTTC. It encodes CASSLGQKYGYTF.

V usage is TRBV29-1 and J usage is TRBJ1-1, with a weak D call TRBD1 (6 bases). Trimming left V 7 bases short and J 4 bases short, with 7 bases between. Germline-derived CDR1 and CDR2 are SQVTM and ANQGSEA. The CDR3 extends over 10 amino acids. Here the CDR3 reads CSGQVTEAFF. The CDR3 DNA is TGCAGCGGACAGGTCACTGAAGCTTTCTTT.

This chain links TRBV3-1 (or the pseudogene TRBV3-2) with TRBJ1-2; 8 nucleotides agree with TRBD1. The J segment lost 5 bases and the V segment lost 1 base, leaving 6 bases of the junction unmatched. This CDR3 has 15 residues. The germline V gene has CDR1 LGHDT and CDR2 YNNKEL (reference sequence). The CDR3 DNA reads as TGTGCCAGCAGCCAAGGACAGGGGATGAATTATGGCTACACCTTC. It codes for CASSQGQGMNYGYTF.

On this clone: The junction differs from germline at one of its ends, possibly a read error. The genes are TRBV19 and TRBJ2-1, with 8 nucleotides matching TRBD2. The germline V gene has CDR1 LNHDA and CDR2 SQIVND (reference sequence). This CDR3 comprises 14 residues. CDR3: CASSSGETHNEQFF. DNA for the CDR3: TGTGCCAGCAGTAGCGGGGAGACACACAATGAGCAGTTCTTC.

The CDR3 DNA is TGTGCCAGCAGCTTAGGAGCAGGGGGCGGAAGGAGGGGTGAAGCTTTCTTT. As protein: CASSLGAGGGRRGEAFF. This chain connects TRBV11-2 to TRBJ1-1; 8 bases are shared with TRBD1. The CDR3 contains 17 residues. Germline V gene data show CDR1 as SGHAT and CDR2 as FQNNGV. Trimming at V came to 1 base and at J to 7 bases, leaving 14 bases not matched to a gene.

The chain combines TRBV29-1 with TRBJ2-1; D may be TRBD2 (5 bases). In germline, CDR1 is SQVTM, CDR2 ANQGSEA. V lost 6 bases to trimming and J lost 4 bases, with 10 bases between them. CDR3 length: 12 residues. Here the CDR3 DNA reads TGCAGCGTAGAAACTAGGTACAATGAGCAGTTCTTC. This encodes CSVETRYNEQFF.

CDR3 loop: CASSLDLTGTTFF. CDR3 nucleotide sequence: TGTGCCAGCAGCTTAGATCTAACCGGGACAACTTTCTTT. V gene TRBV11-3 combines with J gene TRBJ1-1; tentative D call: TRBD1 (6 bases). The length of the CDR3 is 13 residues. Looked up from germline, CDR1 is SGHNT and CDR2 is YENEEA. V shed 0 bases and J shed 12 bases, with 14 bases lying between them.

The chain carries TRBV11-3 and TRBJ2-7; D is uncertain. The CDR3 runs 13 residues. CDR1 is SGHNT, CDR2 YENEEA, per germline. The V end lost 0 bases, the J end lost 9 bases, and 12 bases lay between the germline ends. CDR3 sequence reads: CASSLDRPSGQYF. The CDR3 nucleotides are TGTGCCAGCAGCTTAGATCGTCCTAGTGGGCAGTACTTC.

This chain connects TRBV5-4 to TRBJ1-2; D might be TRBD1 (5 bases). The CDR3 runs to 15 residues. The V gene's germline CDR1 is SGHNT and CDR2 YYREEE (reference sequence). Trimming pared 0 bases from V and 3 bases from J, leaving 12 bases between. The CDR3 bases are TGTGCCAGCAGCTTGGGGGGTGGGGCCGACTATGGCTACACCTTC. It translates to CASSLGGGADYGYTF.

This clone was recorded only once. V usage is TRBV11-3 and J usage is TRBJ2-3; D is perhaps TRBD1 (6 bases). CDR1 and CDR2 from the germline V gene are SGHNT and YENEEA. The V and J ends lost 5 bases and 0 bases respectively, with 9 bases between them. The CDR3 is 14 amino acids. CDR3 amino acids: CASSARGSTDTQYF. CDR3 nucleotides: TGTGCCAGCAGCGCCAGGGGTAGCACAGATACGCAGTATTTT.

Details on this clone: Distinct nucleotide sequences in the sample also encode this CDR3. DNA of the CDR3: TGTGCCAGCAGTTACCAGAATTCACCCCTCCACTTT. It yields the protein CASSYQNSPLHF. The genes are TRBV6-2 or TRBV6-3 and TRBJ1-6; D is unclear. This CDR3 is 12 amino acids long. The V gene lost 2 bases and the J gene lost 7 bases, with 3 bases spanning the gap. CDR1 and CDR2 (germline): MNHEY, SVGEGT.

The chain employs TRBV6-2 or TRBV6-3 and TRBJ2-2; 7 bases fit TRBD2. The CDR3 is 19 amino acids. Trimming at V came to 0 bases and at J to 3 bases, leaving 13 bases not matched to a gene. From germline, CDR1 is MNHEY and CDR2 SVGEGT. The DNA for the CDR3 is TGTGCCAGCAGTTACTCTCCAGCTCGGGGGGATCGGGACACCGGGGAGCTGTTTTTT. Encoded protein: CASSYSPARGDRDTGELFF.